A single sample is the source of the 4 T cell receptor beta chains below, sequenced in a study of cytomegalovirus exposure and HLA in healthy donors. Method: immunoSEQ multiplex PCR; TCRdb's copy keeps in-frame clones and lacks some. The data hold about 120,000 clones, with about 85% observed a single time. Sequenced sample: PBMCs. The receptors were gathered from a young man in good health and CMV-seropositive.

The chain uses TRBV27 and TRBJ2-7; TRBD1 matches 8 bases. The CDR3 sequence is 14 residues long. V was pared by 3 bases and J by 0 bases, with 1 base of the junction left unmatched. Germline V gene data show CDR1 as MNHEY and CDR2 as SMNVEV (reference sequence). The CDR3 sequence is CASSLDRVSYEQYF. In DNA form, the CDR3 reads TGTGCCAGCAGTTTGGACAGGGTCTCCTACGAGCAGTACTTC.

V is TRBV27 and J is TRBJ2-5; the match to TRBD2 covers 10 bases. The CDR3 contains 17 residues. V was pared by 6 bases and J by 5 bases, with 15 bases of the junction left unmatched. Germline-derived CDR1 and CDR2 are MNHEY and SMNVEV (reference sequence). CDR3: CASRIRASGGRGETQYF. The CDR3 bases are TGTGCCAGCAGAATTAGGGCTAGCGGGGGAAGGGGGGAGACCCAGTACTTC.

V is TRBV7-9 and J is TRBJ1-3; D might be TRBD1 (5 bases). V lost 5 bases to trimming and J lost 0 bases, with 8 bases between them. Germline CDR1 reads SEHNR; CDR2 reads FQNEAQ (reference sequence). The CDR3 extends over 14 amino acids. CDR3 in DNA: TGTGCCAGCAGCCAGACAGTCTCTGGAAACACCATATATTTT. This translates into CASSQTVSGNTIYF.

This rearrangement joins TRBV4-3 to TRBJ2-4; perhaps TRBD1 as D (5 bases). Germline loops: CDR1 LGHNA, CDR2 YSLEER. This CDR3 has 15 amino acids. The ends were cut back, 0 bases at V and 4 bases at J, with 10 bases in the middle. The CDR3 bases are TGCGCCAGCAGCCAAGATCCGGCAGGGAAAAACATTCAGTACTTC. Its protein product is CASSQDPAGKNIQYF.